This T cell receptor beta chain was identified during a study of chemoradiotherapy in HPV16-positive cancers. Sequencing was performed with immunoSEQ multiplex PCR; in TCRdb, only in-frame clones are kept and a portion is missing. This sample has thousands of clones, with roughly 80% found just once. CDR1 and CDR2 (germline): SGHDN, FVKESK. The junction had 11 bases not matched to a gene; V was cut back by 4 bases and J by 5 bases. The CDR3 is made up of 16 amino acids. This TCR derives from a human donor with HPV-associated anogenital cancer. Sampling was conducted from a patient who underwent chemoradiotherapy. This sequence joins TRBV14 and TRBJ2-5, with 9 bases aligning to TRBD1. The CDR3, as DNA: TGTGCCAGCAGCCTACACTTCAACAGGGGGCCGGAGACCCAGTACTTC. It yields the protein CASSLHFNRGPETQYF.